The 25 T cell receptor beta chains below all came from one sample that was sequenced in a study of cytomegalovirus exposure and HLA in healthy donors. The PCR was carried out with 60 Vbeta primers and 13 Jbeta primers. The repertoire was sequenced with immunoSEQ multiplex PCR; TCRdb's copy has only in-frame clones and lacks some. Its table lists roughly 42,000 clones. Specimen: PBMCs. Receptors originate from a man between 25 and 39 years old in good health and CMV-seronegative.

This chain links TRBV15 with TRBJ2-1; 9 bases match TRBD2. The germline V gene encodes CDR1 LNHNV and CDR2 YYDKDF (reference sequence). The CDR3 runs to 15 residues. The trim removed 6 bases at V and 8 bases at J, leaving 11 bases unmatched. Written as DNA, the CDR3 is TGTGCCACCAGGTGGAGGCGGGAGGGCCTCTATGAGCAGTTCTTC. Amino acid sequence: CATRWRREGLYEQFF.

The rearrangement uses TRBV6-5 and TRBJ2-5; 8 nucleotides align to TRBD2. This CDR3 has 14 residues. Germline values: CDR1 MNHEY, CDR2 SVGAGI. J gave up 4 bases and V 4 bases, and 5 bases lay outside the gene matches. The CDR3 is CASSFPGGGETQYF. The CDR3 bases are TGTGCCAGCAGTTTTCCGGGAGGGGGAGAGACCCAGTACTTC.

The chain has TRBV6-1 and TRBJ1-5; TRBD1 agrees at 7 bases. From germline, CDR1 is MNHNS and CDR2 SASEGT. With 4 bases clipped from V and 1 base from J, the junction kept 4 bases outside the gene matches. This CDR3 is built from 15 residues. Written as DNA, the CDR3 is TGTGCCAGCAGTGTCCCGGACAGGAGCAATCAGCCCCAGCATTTT. It encodes CASSVPDRSNQPQHF.

The J gene is TRBJ2-1, the V gene TRBV20-1, with D unclear. Germline assignment: CDR1 DFQATT and CDR2 SNEGSKA (reference sequence). The CDR3 sequence is 10 residues long. The CDR3 loop is CSALYNEQFF. CDR3 coding DNA: TGCAGCGCGCTCTACAATGAGCAGTTCTTC.

The CDR3 sequence is CASSRGTAGNTIYF. CDR3 coding DNA: TGTGCCAGCAGTCGCGGGACAGCTGGAAACACCATATATTTT. The chain employs TRBV6-5 and TRBJ1-3; 7 nucleotides agree with TRBD1. This CDR3 has 14 residues. V lost 5 bases, J lost 2 bases, and 3 bases stayed unmatched. CDR1 is MNHEY, CDR2 SVGAGI, per germline.

J is TRBJ2-3 and V is TRBV30; D is ambiguous. The germline V gene has CDR1 GTSNPN and CDR2 SVGIG (reference sequence). Trimming pared 5 bases from V and 2 bases from J, leaving 20 bases between. There are 16 residues in the CDR3. The CDR3 DNA reads TGTGCCTGGTCCCCCCATGGCCTACTAATCACAGATACGCAGTATTTT. This translates into CAWSPHGLLITDTQYF.

CDR3 sequence (DNA): TGCGCCAGCAGCTTGGCCGGGATCGACACCGGGGAGCTGTTTTTT. Encoded protein: CASSLAGIDTGELFF. The V call is TRBV5-1, the J call TRBJ2-2; a possible D gene is TRBD2 (5 bases). Germline lookup yields CDR1 SGHRS and CDR2 YFSETQ. Between the trimmed V and J ends, which lost 0 bases and 3 bases, there was a span of 9 bases. The CDR3 has 15 residues.

This chain links TRBV6-1 with TRBJ1-5; D may be TRBD1 (6 bases). The CDR3 consists of 13 residues. In germline, CDR1 is MNHNS, CDR2 SASEGT. Between the trimmed V and J ends, which lost 5 bases and 1 base, there was a span of 6 bases. CDR3 nucleotides: TGTGCCAGCAGTACAGGGAGCAATCAGCCCCAGCATTTT. Protein product: CASSTGSNQPQHF.

The chain links TRBV25-1 to TRBJ2-7; no reliable D call. Per the germline V gene, CDR1 is MGHDK and CDR2 is SYGVNS. This CDR3 has 17 residues. V was pared by 0 bases and J by 2 bases, with 17 bases between. The CDR3 loop reads CASSEYLTPNRTYEQYF. As DNA, the CDR3 is TGTGCCAGCAGTGAATACTTGACACCGAACCGAACCTACGAGCAGTACTTC.

Written as DNA, the CDR3 is TGTGCCAGCAGTGATTCAGGGTCCTACGAGCAGTACTTC. Protein: CASSDSGSYEQYF. The V gene is TRBV6-1, the J gene TRBJ2-7; D may be TRBD1 (5 bases). The germline CDR1 and CDR2 sequences are MNHNS and SASEGT. The V gene lost 3 bases and the J gene lost 1 base, with 7 bases spanning the gap. The CDR3 consists of 13 residues.

This rearrangement joins TRBV1 to TRBJ2-2; TRBD2, the table's D call, lacks a check against the DNA. TRBV1 is recorded as a pseudogene. The CDR3 loop spans 18 amino acids. The CDR3 sequence is CTSSEHTLGEVDTGELFF. CDR3 sequence (DNA): TGCACCAGCAGTGAACACACGTTAGGAGAAGTCGACACCGGGGAGCTGTTTTTT.

The V gene is TRBV6-1, the J gene TRBJ2-3; maybe TRBD1 (5 bases). The V end was cut by 7 bases, the J end by 2 bases, with 13 bases between. Germline V CDR1 and CDR2: MNHNS, SASEGT. CDR3 length equals 14 residues. DNA of the CDR3: TGTGCCAGCATTACAGGTCCCTACACAGATACGCAGTATTTT. It encodes CASITGPYTDTQYF.

The chain carries TRBV7-6 and TRBJ2-2, with 7 bases fitting TRBD2. Germline trimming cut 3 bases from V and 4 bases from J; bases unmatched to any gene: 5. Germline values: CDR1 SGHVS, CDR2 FNYEAQ. The CDR3 is 15 amino acids. The CDR3 DNA reads as TGTGCCAGCAGCTTCCCCCGCGGGGGCACCGGGGAGCTGTTTTTT. This codes for CASSFPRGGTGELFF.

The chain uses TRBV23-1 and TRBJ2-7, with TRBD2 identical over 12 bases. TRBV23-1 is an ORF for which the function is uncertain. With V trimmed by 4 bases and J by 0 bases, 10 bases remained unmatched. CDR3 length equals 18 residues. The CDR3 spells CASSPLAGGLCLSYEQYF. DNA of the CDR3: TGCGCCAGCAGTCCCCTAGCGGGAGGGCTATGCCTCTCCTACGAGCAGTACTTC.

The gene calls are TRBV27 and TRBJ1-2, with D possibly matching TRBD1 (5 bases). The CDR3 has 15 amino acids. Germline loops: CDR1 MNHEY, CDR2 SMNVEV (reference sequence). Trimming stripped 1 base from V and 2 bases from J, with 11 bases between. The CDR3 sequence: CASSLWGTGNYGYTF. In DNA, the CDR3 is TGTGCCAGCAGTTTATGGGGCACCGGGAACTATGGCTACACCTTC.

This rearrangement joins TRBV19 to TRBJ2-2; D gene ambiguous. Germline V lookup: CDR1 LNHDA, CDR2 SQIVND (reference sequence). V lost 9 bases to trimming and J lost 3 bases, with 17 bases between them. The CDR3 consists of 15 residues. CDR3 protein: CASRPLGQDTGELFF. The CDR3, as DNA: TGTGCCAGCAGACCCCTTGGGCAGGACACCGGGGAGCTGTTTTTT. The complete variable domain, with remaining parts taken from reference TRBV19 and TRBJ2-2, reads DGGITQSPKYLFRKEGQNVTLSCEQNLNHDAMYWYRQDPGQGLRLIYYSQIVNDFQKGDIAEGYSVSREKKESFPLTVTSAQKNPTAFYLCASRPLGQDTGELFFGEGSRLTVL.

The gene calls are TRBV30 and TRBJ2-7; 7 nucleotides match TRBD1. The CDR3 covers 15 residues. Germline V gene lookup returns CDR1 GTSNPN and CDR2 SVGIG (reference sequence). The J segment lost 3 bases and the V segment lost 2 bases, leaving 10 bases of the junction unmatched. The CDR3 DNA follows: TGTGCCTGGAGTCCACAGGGGAAACCCCACTACGAGCAGTACTTC. Its translation: CAWSPQGKPHYEQYF.

The V and J genes are TRBV5-5 and TRBJ1-3, with a tentative D call TRBD1 (5 bases). Germline lookup yields CDR1 SGHKS and CDR2 YYEKEE (reference sequence). V was cut by 3 bases and J by 6 bases, with 16 bases left in between. The CDR3 covers 15 residues. The CDR3 DNA sequence: TGTGCCAGCAGCTCCTACGGGGGTATGGCAAACACCATATATTTT. The encoded protein is CASSSYGGMANTIYF.

This chain uses TRBV4-3 with TRBJ1-1; D is undetermined. Germline CDR1 and CDR2: LGHNA and YSLEER. CDR3 length: 14 residues. Trimming stripped 0 bases from V and 5 bases from J, with 10 bases between. CDR3 amino acids: CASSQDVFRTEAFF. The CDR3 nucleotides are TGCGCCAGCAGCCAAGATGTATTTCGGACTGAAGCTTTCTTT.

The chain links TRBV19 to TRBJ2-7; 7 bases are shared with TRBD1. Germline loops: CDR1 LNHDA, CDR2 SQIVND (reference sequence). V gave up 5 bases and J gave up 2 bases; unmatched junction bases: 6. The CDR3 is 14 residues long. For the CDR3, the DNA is TGTGCCAGTAGTTTCCGGGACAGTACCTACGAGCAGTACTTC. The encoded protein is CASSFRDSTYEQYF.

Comments on this clone: Other nucleotide sequences from this sample produce the same CDR3. The chain recombines TRBV30 with TRBJ1-6, with D possibly TRBD1 on 6 matching bases. The CDR3 has 13 amino acids. Looked up from germline, CDR1 is GTSNPN and CDR2 is SVGIG (reference sequence). Trimming left V 2 bases short and J 14 bases short, with 16 bases between. Written as DNA, the CDR3 is TGTGCCTGGAGTCACAGGACAGCGCGAGCCCTCCACTTT. This codes for CAWSHRTARALHF.

The J gene is TRBJ2-3, the V gene TRBV19; 11 nucleotides agree with TRBD2. The CDR3 length is 17 residues. V was pared by 7 bases and J by 4 bases, with 13 bases of the junction left unmatched. CDR1 is LNHDA and CDR2 is SQIVND in the germline V gene (reference sequence). This CDR3 is CASTPWPSGRYADTQYF. CDR3 DNA sequence: TGTGCCAGTACCCCTTGGCCTAGCGGGAGGTACGCAGATACGCAGTATTTT.

V gene TRBV7-2 combines with J gene TRBJ2-3; D might be TRBD2 (6 bases). The CDR3 covers 14 residues. V dropped 1 base and J dropped 6 bases, with 11 bases sitting between them. The V gene's germline CDR1 is SGHTA and CDR2 FQGNSA. The CDR3 DNA follows: TGTGCCAGCAGCTTAGGCGGGATAGCGGATACGCAGTATTTT. Amino acids: CASSLGGIADTQYF. Full variable domain (missing parts from reference TRBV7-2 and TRBJ2-3): GAGVSQSPSNKVTEKGKDVELRCDPISGHTALYWYRQSLGQGLEFLIYFQGNSAPDKSGLPSDRFSAERTGGSVSTLTIQRTQQEDSAVYLCASSLGGIADTQYFGPGTRLTVL.

This chain connects TRBV5-1 to TRBJ2-7, with 8 bases lining up with TRBD2. CDR3 length: 14 amino acids. Germline loops: CDR1 SGHRS, CDR2 YFSETQ. With V trimmed by 5 bases and J by 3 bases, 7 bases remained unmatched. CDR3 in amino acids: CASSPTSGIYEQYF. The CDR3 DNA reads as TGCGCCAGCAGTCCCACTAGCGGAATCTACGAGCAGTACTTC.

This sequence joins TRBV4-2 and TRBJ1-1; D is unresolved. Germline V lookup: CDR1 LGHNA, CDR2 YNFKEQ. V was trimmed by 10 bases and J by 0 bases, leaving 12 bases between them. The CDR3 consists of 13 residues. Written as DNA, the CDR3 is TGTGCCATCCGAGGGCAGTTGAACACTGAAGCTTTCTTT. As protein: CAIRGQLNTEAFF.